The 21 T cell receptor beta chains in this list originate from one sample, sequenced in a study of cytomegalovirus exposure and HLA in healthy donors. Both 60 Vbeta primers and 13 Jbeta primers went into the PCR. Data came from immunoSEQ multiplex PCR; TCRdb stores just in-frame clones and leaves some out. The profile shows about 120,000 clones, roughly 80% of them singletons. Sequencing input: PBMCs. Receptor source: a man between 45 and 60 years old in good health and CMV-seropositive.

This clone has a handful of counts. This chain connects TRBV18 to TRBJ1-1, with unresolved D. This CDR3 is built from 13 residues. V lost 2 bases, J lost 2 bases, and 6 bases lay in between. The germline gives CDR1 KGHSH, CDR2 LQKENI. The CDR3 is CASSPVSNTEAFF. The CDR3 DNA reads TGTGCCAGCTCACCAGTTTCAAACACTGAAGCTTTCTTT.

The CDR3 region is CASSVEGRPSGNTIYF. In DNA form, the CDR3 reads TGTGCCAGCAGCGTGGAGGGAAGGCCCTCTGGAAACACCATATATTTT. This chain joins TRBV9 and TRBJ1-3; D remains unclear. The V gene's germline CDR1 is SGDLS and CDR2 YYNGEE. The CDR3 has 16 residues. Trimming removed 2 bases from V and 0 bases from J, with 12 bases in between.

The chain recombines TRBV5-1 with TRBJ2-3; D call uncertain. This CDR3 is 12 amino acids long. The ends were cut back, 5 bases at V and 2 bases at J, with 6 bases in the middle. The germline V gene encodes CDR1 SGHRS and CDR2 YFSETQ. The CDR3 reads CASREITDTQYF. The CDR3 DNA follows: TGCGCCAGCAGGGAGATCACAGATACGCAGTATTTT.

The V gene is TRBV5-5, the J gene TRBJ2-3; TRBD2 is a possible D gene (6 bases). Germline lookup yields CDR1 SGHKS and CDR2 YYEKEE (reference sequence). CDR3 length: 13 amino acids. The ends were cut back, 1 base at V and 6 bases at J, with 9 bases in the middle. The CDR3 sequence: CASSLRAGDTQYF. DNA of the CDR3: TGTGCCAGCAGCTTGAGGGCGGGGGATACGCAGTATTTT.

This chain connects TRBV5-1 to TRBJ2-5; 11 bases agree with TRBD1. CDR1 SGHRS and CDR2 YFSETQ come from the germline V gene. This CDR3 has 15 amino acids. V trimming: 0 bases; J trimming: 5 bases; junction bases outside the gene matches: 3. CDR3 nucleotide sequence: TGCGCCAGCAGCTTGGCGGGACAGGGGGGGGAGACCCAGTACTTC. Its translation: CASSLAGQGGETQYF. Filled out from reference TRBV5-1 and TRBJ2-5, the complete variable domain reads KAGVTQTPRYLIKTRGQQVTLSCSPISGHRSVSWYQQTPGQGLQFLFEYFSETQRNKGNFPGRFSGRQFSNSRSEMNVSTLELGDSALYLCASSLAGQGGETQYFGPGTRLLVL.

This clone turned up a few times. V and J are TRBV28 and TRBJ2-5; weak D call: TRBD2 (5 bases). Between the trimmed V and J ends, which lost 6 bases and 6 bases, there was a span of 14 bases. Germline values: CDR1 MDHEN, CDR2 SYDVKM. CDR3 size: 13 residues. The DNA of the CDR3 is TGTGCCAGCAGCCGAGGACTCCCAAAGACCCAGTACTTC. It specifies CASSRGLPKTQYF.

This chain joins TRBV7-8 and TRBJ2-5; perhaps TRBD1 as D (6 bases). Germline CDR1 is SGHVS and CDR2 is FQNEAQ. V gave up 1 base and J gave up 9 bases, with 9 bases separating them. This CDR3 contains 12 residues. CDR3 in amino acids: CASSLEGVAQYF. CDR3 nucleotides: TGTGCCAGCAGCTTAGAGGGGGTGGCCCAGTACTTC.

The J gene is TRBJ2-5, the V gene TRBV7-2; TRBD2 might be the D (6 bases). Germline V gene lookup returns CDR1 SGHTA and CDR2 FQGNSA. CDR3 length: 19 amino acids. Trimming removed 2 bases at V and 4 bases at J, with 26 bases between. CDR3 sequence reads: CASSLTLRRTKGIGETQYF. The CDR3 DNA reads TGTGCCAGCAGCTTAACACTGCGCCGGACTAAAGGGATAGGAGAGACCCAGTACTTC.

The V call is TRBV2, the J call TRBJ1-1, with D unresolved. Germline CDR1 is SNHLY and CDR2 is FYNNEI. V was clipped by 8 bases and J by 2 bases, with 6 bases between them. The CDR3 loop spans 11 amino acids. The CDR3 nucleotides are TGTGCCAGCGTTCAAAACACTGAAGCTTTCTTT. The encoded protein is CASVQNTEAFF.

This clone was observed a few times. The V call is TRBV30, the J call TRBJ1-1; tentative D call: TRBD1 (5 bases). The CDR3 spans 15 residues. Between the trimmed V and J ends, which lost 0 bases and 0 bases, there was a span of 11 bases. Germline V gene data show CDR1 as GTSNPN and CDR2 as SVGIG (reference sequence). As DNA, the CDR3 is TGTGCCTGGAGTGTCTACAGGAGTATGAACACTGAAGCTTTCTTT. It codes for CAWSVYRSMNTEAFF.

The J gene is TRBJ1-1, the V gene TRBV6-5; D call uncertain. The V end was cut by 7 bases, the J end by 0 bases, with 9 bases between. The CDR3 has 13 amino acids. Germline V CDR1 and CDR2: MNHEY, SVGAGI. The CDR3 bases are TGTGCCAGCATTGGGCAGTTGAACACTGAAGCTTTCTTT. Its protein is CASIGQLNTEAFF.

This clone has a handful of counts. The rearrangement links TRBV19 to TRBJ2-3; a weak D match, TRBD2 (6 bases). Germline assignment: CDR1 LNHDA and CDR2 SQIVND (reference sequence). V was trimmed by 7 bases and J by 5 bases, leaving 16 bases between them. The CDR3 has 14 residues. CDR3 nucleotides: TGTGCCAGTACGGACGGGGGTGCGGGAGATACGCAGTATTTT. It encodes CASTDGGAGDTQYF.

This clone was seen only a few times. V gene TRBV4-3 combines with J gene TRBJ2-7; D call uncertain. V was pared by 3 bases and J by 7 bases, with 19 bases between. CDR3 length: 15 residues. Germline V gene sequence: CDR1 LGHNA, CDR2 YSLEER. This chain's CDR3 is CASSQAGPPVGEQYF. The CDR3 bases are TGCGCCAGCAGCCAGGCCGGTCCACCCGTCGGGGAGCAGTACTTC.

DNA of the CDR3: TGTGCCAGCAGTTTTTCATCGGGGTCCAATCAGCCCCAGCATTTT. Translated, it gives CASSFSSGSNQPQHF. The genes are TRBV27 and TRBJ1-5; D not certain. Germline loops: CDR1 MNHEY, CDR2 SMNVEV (reference sequence). This CDR3 region has 15 residues. The V end was cut by 3 bases, the J end by 3 bases, with 12 bases between.

This chain connects TRBV4-2 to TRBJ1-6; 9 positions match TRBD1. Germline trimming cut 5 bases from V and 7 bases from J; bases unmatched to any gene: 9. The V gene's germline CDR1 is LGHNA and CDR2 YNFKEQ. The CDR3 sequence is 16 residues long. CDR3 loop: CASSFQTGTGNSPLHF. The CDR3 DNA follows: TGTGCCAGCAGCTTCCAGACCGGGACAGGGAATTCACCCCTCCACTTT.

The chain uses TRBV4-1 and TRBJ2-7, with TRBD1 identical over 9 bases. J gave up 3 bases and V 3 bases, and 6 bases lay outside the gene matches. The CDR3 extends over 15 amino acids. CDR1 and CDR2 from the germline V gene are MGHRA and YSYEKL. CDR3 sequence (DNA): TGCGCCAGCAGCCAGCCGGGACAGGGAATCTACGAGCAGTACTTC. Its protein product is CASSQPGQGIYEQYF.

The J gene is TRBJ2-3, the V gene TRBV7-9; 10 bases fit TRBD1. With 4 bases clipped from V and 8 bases from J, the junction kept 6 bases outside the gene matches. This CDR3 has 14 residues. Germline CDR1 is SEHNR and CDR2 is FQNEAQ (reference sequence). The CDR3 is CASSSDRGRTTQYF. The CDR3 coding sequence is TGTGCCAGCAGCTCGGACAGGGGGAGGACTACGCAGTATTTT.

This sequence joins TRBV7-2 and TRBJ2-5; 11 bases line up with TRBD1. This CDR3 is 15 amino acids long. Germline loops: CDR1 SGHTA, CDR2 FQGNSA. J gave up 5 bases and V 5 bases, and 7 bases lay outside the gene matches. CDR3 protein: CASSARTGGAETQYF. The CDR3 coding sequence is TGTGCCAGCAGCGCACGGACAGGGGGCGCGGAGACCCAGTACTTC.

The chain has TRBV5-4 and TRBJ1-6, with TRBD1 as a possible D gene (5 bases). This CDR3 comprises 14 residues. V was cut by 3 bases and J by 10 bases, with 14 bases left in between. Germline V lookup: CDR1 SGHNT, CDR2 YYREEE (reference sequence). Here the CDR3 DNA reads TGTGCCAGCAGCTCCCAGGGTGTAGGGTCACCCCTCCACTTT. Its translation is CASSSQGVGSPLHF.

This sequence joins TRBV19 and TRBJ1-1; maybe TRBD1 (5 bases). This CDR3 is built from 12 residues. Per the germline V gene, CDR1 is LNHDA and CDR2 is SQIVND (reference sequence). V dropped 3 bases and J dropped 7 bases, with 9 bases sitting between them. CDR3 in DNA: TGTGCCAGTAGTATGGGGCGGAGTGAAGCTTTCTTT. Protein: CASSMGRSEAFF.

The chain links TRBV4-2 to TRBJ2-1, with D tentatively TRBD2 (5 bases). The germline V gene has CDR1 LGHNA and CDR2 YNFKEQ. The CDR3 has 13 residues. V lost 0 bases to trimming and J lost 9 bases, with 9 bases between them. In DNA form, the CDR3 reads TGTGCCAGCAGCCAAGATTTGGCGGGTGAGCAGTTCTTC. Translating gives CASSQDLAGEQFF.